One and the same sample provided the 2 T cell receptor beta chains below, sequenced in a study of beta chain features in type 1 diabetes. Study findings and constraints: People with Type 1 diabetes carried modestly yet significantly shorter TCRB CDR3s in all four CD4+ subsets.

Expressed TCRB transcripts were sequenced after all isolated RNA was converted to cDNA. TCRdb's copy holds only in-frame clones and misses some; the assay was immunoSEQ multiplex PCR. The table includes about 240,000 clones, approximately 13% detected once. The antigens of these receptors remain unknown. Sequencing was carried out using naive CD4+ T cells from blood. Receptors originate from a man aged 25-40 years with type 1 diabetes.

This clone was detected only a few times. This chain uses TRBV10-3 with TRBJ2-2, with a possible D match to TRBD1 (5 bases). This CDR3 is 14 amino acids long. Between the trimmed V and J ends, which lost 8 bases and 3 bases, there was a span of 13 bases. The germline V gene has CDR1 ENHRY and CDR2 SYGVKD. The CDR3 is CAIGATTDTGELFF. CDR3 DNA sequence: TGTGCCATCGGGGCCACCACGGACACCGGGGAGCTGTTTTTT.

This clone was counted a few times. The chain links TRBV28 to TRBJ2-3; D perhaps matches TRBD1 (5 bases). The CDR3 runs to 12 residues. CDR1 and CDR2 (germline): MDHEN, SYDVKM. Trimming took off 2 bases at V and 5 bases at J, with 5 bases between the two ends. CDR3 region: CASSLGQDTQYF. CDR3 bases: TGTGCCAGCAGTTTAGGACAAGATACGCAGTATTTT.